This T cell receptor (beta chain) was recovered during a study of blood T cell repertoires in COVID-19. This CDR3 is built from 14 residues. The junction had 2 bases not matched to a gene; V was cut back by 3 bases and J by 3 bases. Germline values: CDR1 LGHDT, CDR2 YNNKEL (reference sequence). Some clones are missing from TCRdb's copy, which holds only in-frame ones; the method was immunoSEQ multiplex PCR. The repertoire holds about half a million clones, 89% seen once, with around 0.9% in the top ten. The sequence was obtained from a man younger than 35 with COVID-19, enrolled during active disease. Sequenced sample: peripheral blood. The chain is built from TRBV3-1 (or the pseudogene TRBV3-2) and TRBJ2-7, with 10 nucleotides matching TRBD2. Written as DNA, the CDR3 is TGTGCCAGCAGCCATAGCGGGGGGTACTACGAGCAGTACTTC. Amino acid sequence: CASSHSGGYYEQYF.